These T cell receptor beta chains were read from a single sample in a study of beta chain features in type 1 diabetes. The protocol was immunoSEQ multiplex PCR, while the TCRdb copy is restricted to in-frame clones and leaves out a portion. The table lists under 450,000 clones, 14% of them singletons. The specimen was naive CD4+ T cells from blood. These TCRs come from a man younger than 45 in good health. Each CDR3 is given with its conserved first and last residue. The D gene is left open where the match is weak. A row's size may be missing; if present it is once, few, many or a size class.

V	J	D	size	CDR3	DNA
TRBV7-2	TRBJ2-4	TRBD1	-	CASSSYRTGSDIQYF	TGTGCCAGCAGCTCATACAGGACAGGGTCGGACATTCAGTACTTC
TRBV5-1	TRBJ2-1	-	-	CASSPQPAGLNNEQFF	TGCGCCAGCAGCCCTCAACCGGCGGGACTGAACAATGAGCAGTTCTTC
TRBV11-2	TRBJ2-7	TRBD1	-	CASSLDRGQRMVPYEQYF	TGTGCCAGCAGCTTAGATCGGGGACAGAGGATGGTTCCCTACGAGCAGTACTTC
TRBV7-9	TRBJ1-1	-	few	CASIQGGGGVTEAFF	TGTGCCAGCATCCAAGGGGGAGGAGGGGTCACTGAAGCTTTCTTT
TRBV30	TRBJ1-5	-	few	CAWSLGTHQPQHF	TGTGCCTGGAGTCTGGGGACTCACCAGCCCCAGCATTTT
TRBV13	TRBJ2-5	-	few	CASSLSASPGETQYF	TGTGCCAGCAGCCTCTCGGCAAGCCCAGGGGAGACCCAGTACTTC
TRBV6-6	TRBJ2-3	TRBD2	-	CASSRAGASTDTQYF	TGTGCCAGCAGTCGAGCGGGAGCCAGCACAGATACGCAGTATTTT
TRBV28	TRBJ2-5	TRBD1	few	CASSSPTGTARQETQYF	TGTGCCAGCAGTAGCCCGACCGGGACAGCCAGACAAGAGACCCAGTACTTC
TRBV7-9	TRBJ2-5	-	-	CASSLQFQTQYF	TGTGCCAGCAGCTTGCAGTTCCAGACCCAGTACTTC
TRBV25-1	TRBJ1-1	-	-	CASSDYGRRNTEAFF	TGTGCCAGCAGTGATTATGGCAGGAGGAACACTGAAGCTTTCTTT
TRBV7-2	TRBJ2-2	TRBD1	-	CASSGQGGTGELFF	TGTGCCAGCAGCGGACAGGGGGGCACCGGGGAGCTGTTTTTT
TRBV10-3	TRBJ2-5	TRBD2	few	CAISETGLAGVETQYF	TGTGCCATCAGTGAGACCGGACTAGCGGGAGTAGAGACCCAGTACTTC
TRBV29-1	TRBJ2-7	-	few	CSVLQSWGREQYF	TGCAGCGTCCTCCAGTCGTGGGGTCGGGAGCAGTACTTC
TRBV30	TRBJ2-6	-	many	CAWRTTGANVLTF	TGTGCCTGGCGGACCACTGGGGCCAACGTCCTGACTTTC
TRBV9	TRBJ2-3	TRBD2	few	CASSVAGGPVDTQYF	TGTGCCAGCAGCGTAGCGGGGGGGCCGGTGGATACGCAGTATTTT
TRBV28	TRBJ2-7	-	few	CASSFSFSYEQYF	TGTGCCAGCAGTTTCTCTTTTTCCTACGAGCAGTACTTC
TRBV4-3	TRBJ2-3	-	-	CASSQDRGTLEQYF	TGCGCCAGCAGCCAAGATCGAGGCACACTAGAACAGTATTTT
TRBV5-1	TRBJ2-1	TRBD2	-	CASSKGLAEGAGGNEQFF	TGCGCCAGCAGCAAGGGACTAGCGGAGGGAGCTGGGGGCAATGAGCAGTTCTTC
TRBV5-1	TRBJ2-3	TRBD2	few	CASSTGTSGPSTDTQYF	TGCGCCAGCAGCACCGGGACTAGCGGACCTAGCACAGATACGCAGTATTTT
TRBV18	TRBJ2-3	TRBD1	many	CASSPNTGEYTQYF	TGTGCCAGCTCACCAAATACAGGGGAATATACGCAGTATTTT
TRBV5-1	TRBJ2-4	-	few	CASSPDERNIQYF	TGCGCCAGCAGCCCCGACGAGAGGAACATTCAGTACTTC
TRBV7-2	TRBJ2-1	-	few	CASSLASRRKDEQFF	TGTGCCAGCAGCTTAGCTTCGAGGAGGAAGGATGAGCAGTTCTTC
TRBV7-2	TRBJ2-1	TRBD2	-	CASSPGLGKYNEQFF	TGTGCCAGCAGCCCGGGACTAGGGAAATACAATGAGCAGTTCTTC
TRBV7-2	TRBJ2-7	-	-	CASSLEAGRVYEQYF	TGTGCCAGCAGCTTAGAGGCGGGCAGAGTATACGAGCAGTACTTC
TRBV19	TRBJ1-1	-	few	CASKPGPTEAFF	TGTGCCAGTAAACCAGGGCCCACTGAAGCTTTCTTT
TRBV7-2	TRBJ2-2	-	-	CASRGVVGAGELFF	TGTGCCAGCCGAGGAGTCGTAGGAGCCGGGGAGCTGTTTTTT
TRBV2	TRBJ1-1	-	-	CASSFRRDTEAFF	TGTGCCAGCTCATTTCGTCGGGACACTGAAGCTTTCTTT
TRBV5-4	TRBJ2-1	-	-	CASRPPGINEQFF	TGTGCCAGCAGGCCCCCGGGAATCAATGAGCAGTTCTTC
TRBV7-9	TRBJ2-1	TRBD2	-	CASSSTGTSGYNEQFF	TGTGCCAGCAGCTCGACCGGGACTAGCGGCTACAATGAGCAGTTCTTC
TRBV4-3	TRBJ2-1	TRBD2	few	CASSQDAGAGRLAGNEQFF	TGCGCCAGCAGCCAAGACGCAGGTGCGGGTAGACTAGCGGGGAATGAGCAGTTCTTC
TRBV6-5	TRBJ2-3	-	-	CASSRDKTDTQYF	TGTGCCAGCAGTCGGGACAAAACAGATACGCAGTATTTT
TRBV10-3	TRBJ2-3	-	many	CAISDRSTDTQYF	TGTGCCATCAGTGATCGTAGCACAGATACGCAGTATTTT
TRBV7-2	TRBJ1-1	-	-	CASSLGGRNTEAFF	TGTGCCAGCAGCTTAGGTGGCAGGAACACTGAAGCTTTCTTT
TRBV4-3	TRBJ2-3	TRBD2	few	CASSQDPGLGTDTQYF	TGCGCCAGCAGCCAGGACCCGGGACTAGGCACAGATACGCAGTATTTT
TRBV4-1	TRBJ1-3	-	-	CASSQVRTRNTGNTIYF	TGCGCCAGCAGCCAAGTGCGGACGAGGAACACTGGAAACACCATATATTTT
TRBV29-1	TRBJ2-5	-	-	CSVVEGTSQETQYF	TGCAGCGTCGTAGAAGGGACGTCTCAAGAGACCCAGTACTTC
TRBV27	TRBJ1-1	TRBD1	-	CASSYRVQGGNTEAFF	TGTGCCAGCAGTTACCGCGTCCAGGGGGGGAACACTGAAGCTTTCTTT
TRBV29-1	TRBJ2-5	TRBD2	few	CSVGLAGRIQETQYF	TGCAGCGTGGGACTAGCGGGGCGAATCCAAGAGACCCAGTACTTC
TRBV5-1	TRBJ2-7	-	few	CASSLVSAAGGSEQYF	TGCGCCAGCAGCTTGGTGTCTGCAGCAGGTGGGTCCGAGCAGTACTTC
TRBV27	TRBJ1-4	-	-	CASSWGQKLFF	TGTGCCAGCAGTTGGGGGCAAAAACTGTTTTTT
TRBV6-5	TRBJ1-1	-	-	CASSYGSVTEAFF	TGTGCCAGCAGTTACGGGTCGGTAACGGAAGCTTTCTTT
TRBV7-6	TRBJ2-3	-	-	CASSTGPRWAATQYF	TGTGCCAGCAGCACAGGACCTAGGTGGGCTGCCACGCAGTATTTT
TRBV19	TRBJ1-4	TRBD1	-	CASSNHRGTTNEKLFF	TGTGCCAGTAGTAACCACAGGGGGACTACTAATGAAAAACTGTTTTTT
TRBV14	TRBJ2-5	-	-	CASSPRGFRGETQYF	TGTGCCAGCAGCCCGAGGGGCTTCAGGGGAGAGACCCAGTACTTC
TRBV7-2	TRBJ2-3	-	few	CASISPRGDTQYF	TGTGCCAGCATCTCCCCCCGAGGAGATACGCAGTATTTT
TRBV9	TRBJ1-3	-	-	CASSVAERNTIYF	TGTGCCAGCAGCGTAGCAGAGAGAAACACCATATATTTT
TRBV9	TRBJ2-3	-	few	CASSVGTPGPDTQYF	TGTGCCAGCAGCGTAGGGACTCCAGGGCCAGATACGCAGTATTTT
TRBV4-1	TRBJ2-3	-	-	CASSPWQISDTQYF	TGCGCCAGCAGCCCATGGCAAATCTCAGATACGCAGTATTTT
TRBV18	TRBJ1-2	-	-	CASSPPGAMRGYTF	TGTGCCAGCTCACCACCAGGCGCTATGCGGGGCTACACCTTC
TRBV6-5	TRBJ2-3	-	-	CASSYKISTDTQYF	TGTGCCAGCAGTTACAAGATTAGCACAGATACGCAGTATTTT
TRBV7-9	TRBJ2-5	-	few	CASRNLGDQETQYF	TGTGCCAGCAGGAACCTGGGCGACCAAGAGACCCAGTACTTC
TRBV7-2	TRBJ1-6	-	-	CASSNGPRSPPLHF	TGTGCCAGCAGCAACGGCCCCCGTAGTCCACCCCTCCACTTT